The rows below give T cell receptor beta chains drawn from one sample of a study of brain T cells in children with intractable seizures. Method: immunoSEQ multiplex PCR; TCRdb's copy keeps in-frame clones and lacks some. The sample contains 110,000 or so clones, approximately 94% of which appear only once. This specimen was peripheral blood, taken at surgery. These receptors all come from a boy in the first two years of life with hemimegalencephaly and intractable seizures. The CDR3 runs from the conserved cysteine through the conserved F or W. Each record gives: J gene, V gene, clone size, D gene, CDR3 protein, CDR3 DNA. D genes are given only for firm matches. For some rows the clone size is stated as once, few or many, or as a class when expanded; others skip it.

TRBJ1-6 | TRBV6-5 | . | . | CASMGDSSSPLHF | TGTGCCAGCATGGGGGACTCCAGTTCACCCCTCCACTTT
TRBJ2-7 | TRBV5-1 | . | TRBD2 | CASSLWTSGSFYEQYF | TGCGCCAGCAGCTTGTGGACTAGCGGGAGTTTCTACGAGCAGTACTTC
TRBJ2-7 | TRBV3-1/TRBV3-2 | . | TRBD1 | CASSQRVRRDRHFYEQYF | TGTGCCAGCAGCCAAAGGGTTCGCCGGGACAGGCATTTTTACGAGCAGTACTTC
TRBJ2-7 | TRBV6-1 | . | TRBD2 | CASSEALRTSGSPTSEQYF | TGTGCCAGCAGTGAAGCGCTTCGGACTAGCGGGAGCCCCACCTCAGAGCAGTACTTC
TRBJ1-3 | TRBV19 | . | TRBD1 | CASKQGAQGNTIYF | TGTGCCAGCAAACAGGGGGCGCAAGGAAACACCATATATTTT
TRBJ2-5 | TRBV15 | . | . | CATSAAQPQETQYF | TGTGCCACCAGCGCCGCACAACCCCAAGAGACCCAGTACTTC
TRBJ1-1 | TRBV21-1 | . | . | CASSKGRGRWFTEAFF | TGTGCCAGCAGCAAAGGTAGGGGACGGTGGTTCACTGAAGCTTTCTTT
TRBJ2-1 | TRBV10-3 | . | . | CAIGSERANGNEQFF | TGTGCCATCGGGAGCGAGCGGGCCAATGGGAATGAGCAGTTCTTC
TRBJ2-6 | TRBV21-1 | . | . | CASSLTGTGTFSGANVLTF | TGTGCCAGCAGTCTTACCGGGACAGGGACATTCTCTGGGGCCAACGTCCTGACTTTC
TRBJ1-5 | TRBV7-9 | . | . | CASSPKANQPQHF | TGTGCCAGCAGCCCCAAGGCCAATCAGCCCCAGCATTTT
TRBJ1-2 | TRBV29-1 | . | TRBD1 | CSVEVGQGFYGYTF | TGCAGCGTTGAAGTGGGACAGGGCTTCTATGGCTACACCTTC
TRBJ1-1 | TRBV10-2 | . | . | CASSDIGTVTEAFF | TGCGCCAGCAGTGATATAGGGACGGTCACTGAAGCTTTCTTT
TRBJ2-3 | TRBV7-6 | . | TRBD2 | CASSEKAGGPGTDTQYF | TGTGCCAGCAGCGAAAAAGCGGGAGGGCCAGGTACAGATACGCAGTATTTT
TRBJ1-4 | TRBV6-2/TRBV6-3 | . | . | CASSSRPQGFNEKLFF | TGTGCCAGCAGTTCCCGCCCTCAAGGCTTTAATGAAAAACTGTTTTTT
TRBJ1-4 | TRBV28 | . | TRBD1 | CASSLSPGQGAGNEKLFF | TGTGCCAGCAGTTTATCCCCGGGACAGGGGGCCGGTAATGAAAAACTGTTTTTT
TRBJ2-1 | TRBV5-1 | . | TRBD2 | CASSFLALAGIYNEQFF | TGCGCCAGCAGCTTCCTTGCCCTAGCGGGAATATACAATGAGCAGTTCTTC
TRBJ1-2 | TRBV19 | . | TRBD1 | CASSGAPGQGVGYTF | TGTGCCAGTTCAGGGGCTCCGGGACAGGGGGTTGGCTACACCTTC
TRBJ2-7 | TRBV3-1/TRBV3-2 | . | . | CASSQDHQGSYEQYF | TGTGCCAGCAGCCAAGATCATCAGGGCTCCTACGAGCAGTACTTC
TRBJ1-4 | TRBV5-6 | . | TRBD1 | CASSPMDRGTNEKLFF | TGTGCCAGCAGCCCAATGGACAGGGGAACTAATGAAAAACTGTTTTTT
TRBJ1-6 | TRBV18 | . | TRBD1 | CASSPRTGWNSPLHF | TGTGCCAGCTCACCCCGGACAGGGTGGAATTCACCCCTCCACTTT
TRBJ1-5 | TRBV3-1/TRBV3-2 | . | . | CASSLTGGNQPQHF | TGTGCCAGCAGCCTGACTGGGGGCAATCAGCCCCAGCATTTT
TRBJ2-7 | TRBV10-2 | . | TRBD2 | CASTGLAGVTEQYF | TGCGCCAGCACTGGACTAGCGGGAGTGACCGAGCAGTACTTC
TRBJ1-6 | TRBV21-1 | . | . | CASSKGLPSYNSPLHF | TGTGCCAGCAGCAAAGGCCTACCCTCCTATAATTCACCCCTCCACTTT
TRBJ2-3 | TRBV27 | . | . | CASSLAGSADTQYF | TGTGCCAGCAGTTTAGCAGGGTCGGCAGATACGCAGTATTTT
TRBJ2-3 | TRBV27 | . | . | CASSFSQGTTDTQYF | TGTGCCAGCAGTTTCTCACAGGGAACCACAGATACGCAGTATTTT
TRBJ2-5 | TRBV5-8 | . | . | CASSLRGQETQYF | TGTGCCAGCAGCTTGAGGGGGCAAGAGACCCAGTACTTC
TRBJ1-1 | TRBV5-6 | . | . | CASSLLGDSYEAFF | TGTGCCAGCAGCTTGTTGGGGGATTCCTATGAAGCTTTCTTT
TRBJ2-5 | TRBV7-6 | . | TRBD1 | CASSAQGWGPRETQYF | TGTGCCAGCAGCGCACAGGGGTGGGGGCCTAGGGAGACCCAGTACTTC
TRBJ1-6 | TRBV6-5 | . | TRBD1 | CATGGQRNSPLHF | TGTGCCACAGGGGGACAGCGGAATTCACCCCTCCACTTT
TRBJ1-1 | TRBV24-1 | few | . | CATWDAGDMNTEAFF | TGTGCCACATGGGATGCAGGGGATATGAACACTGAAGCTTTCTTT
TRBJ2-5 | TRBV4-2 | . | TRBD2 | CASSQVASGSQWETQYF | TGTGCCAGCAGCCAAGTGGCTAGCGGGAGTCAGTGGGAGACCCAGTACTTC
TRBJ2-7 | TRBV28 | . | TRBD2 | CASSLRLLAGKAYEQYF | TGTGCCAGCAGTTTGCGCCTCCTAGCGGGAAAAGCCTACGAGCAGTACTTC
TRBJ2-1 | TRBV27 | . | . | CASSLSLPGLNEQFF | TGTGCCAGCAGTTTATCGTTGCCAGGGCTGAATGAGCAGTTCTTC
TRBJ1-5 | TRBV2 | . | TRBD1 | CASSQQGAGNQPQHF | TGTGCCAGCAGCCAACAGGGGGCGGGCAATCAGCCCCAGCATTTT
TRBJ1-6 | TRBV4-1 | . | . | CASSQGTRGVKDNSPLHF | TGCGCCAGCAGCCAAGGTACCCGGGGAGTTAAGGATAATTCACCCCTCCACTTT
TRBJ1-1 | TRBV27 | . | . | CASSFTGTVNTEAFF | TGTGCCAGCAGTTTCACAGGAACGGTGAACACTGAAGCTTTCTTT
TRBJ2-7 | TRBV11-3 | once | . | CASSLAQTGSGEQYF | TGTGCCAGCAGCTTAGCCCAGACAGGTTCCGGCGAGCAGTACTTC
TRBJ2-5 | TRBV7-2 | . | . | CASSPQAGGETQYF | TGTGCCAGCAGCCCACAGGCAGGGGGGGAGACCCAGTACTTC
TRBJ2-1 | TRBV7-8 | . | . | CASSRNFKTSYNEQFF | TGTGCCAGCAGCCGAAACTTTAAGACTAGCTACAATGAGCAGTTCTTC
TRBJ1-6 | TRBV7-8 | . | TRBD1 | CASSEDRGSYNSPLHF | TGTGCCAGCAGCGAGGACAGGGGGTCCTATAATTCACCCCTCCACTTT
TRBJ1-2 | TRBV5-6 | . | TRBD1 | CASSFGDRDGYTF | TGTGCCAGCAGCTTCGGGGACAGGGACGGCTACACCTTC
TRBJ1-1 | TRBV7-3 | . | . | CASSQARNTEAFF | TGTGCCAGCAGTCAGGCCCGGAACACTGAAGCTTTCTTT
TRBJ2-3 | TRBV5-1 | . | TRBD2 | CASSLDGRVKVDTQYF | TGCGCCAGCAGCTTAGACGGGAGGGTCAAAGTGGATACGCAGTATTTT
TRBJ2-7 | TRBV7-9 | few | . | CASSRPFGQNTYEQYF | TGTGCCAGCAGCAGACCTTTTGGACAGAACACCTACGAGCAGTACTTC
TRBJ2-7 | TRBV5-6 | once | . | CASSSGGWESSYEQYF | TGTGCCAGCAGCTCGGGTGGTTGGGAATCCTCCTACGAGCAGTACTTC
TRBJ2-3 | TRBV5-1 | . | . | CASRPVAGWADTQYF | TGCGCCAGCAGACCCGTGGCGGGATGGGCAGATACGCAGTATTTT
TRBJ2-2 | TRBV27 | . | TRBD2 | CASSFQAGENTGELFF | TGTGCCAGCAGTTTTCAAGCGGGGGAGAACACCGGGGAGCTGTTTTTT
TRBJ2-3 | TRBV6-6 | . | . | CASSTRGFGTDTQYF | TGTGCCAGCAGCACGCGGGGTTTTGGCACAGATACGCAGTATTTT
TRBJ2-3 | TRBV10-3 | once | . | CAISGDLTDTQYF | TGTGCCATTTCCGGAGACCTCACAGATACGCAGTATTTT
TRBJ2-1 | TRBV5-6 | . | TRBD2 | CASSSILAGESYNEQFF | TGTGCCAGCAGCTCGATCCTAGCGGGAGAGTCCTACAATGAGCAGTTCTTC
TRBJ2-2 | TRBV7-3 | . | . | CASSPYTGELFF | TGTGCCAGCAGCCCCTACACCGGGGAGCTGTTTTTT
TRBJ1-3 | TRBV7-3 | . | . | CASGGNTIYF | TGTGCCAGCGGGGGAAACACCATATATTTT
TRBJ2-7 | TRBV6-1 | . | . | CASSEPYEQYF | TGTGCCAGCAGTGAGCCCTACGAGCAGTACTTC
TRBJ1-1 | TRBV29-1 | . | TRBD1 | CSVGTGEAFF | TGCAGCGTGGGGACAGGGGAAGCTTTCTTT
TRBJ2-5 | TRBV4-3 | . | . | CASSPRLDRETQYF | TGCGCCAGCAGCCCACGACTAGATCGAGAGACCCAGTACTTC
TRBJ2-7 | TRBV27 | . | . | CASSSGISYEQYF | TGTGCCAGCAGTTCAGGGATCTCCTACGAGCAGTACTTC
TRBJ2-7 | TRBV10-2 | few | . | CASSISYEQYF | TGCGCCAGCAGTATCTCCTACGAGCAGTACTTC
TRBJ2-1 | TRBV21-1 | . | . | CASSCKPPRDRKIF | TGTGCCAGCAGCTGTAAACCCCCCCGGGACAGGAAAATCTTC
TRBJ2-7 | TRBV7-2 | . | . | CASSFTTWRRVDEQYF | TGTGCCAGCAGCTTTACCACCTGGCGGCGGGTGGACGAGCAGTACTTC
TRBJ2-3 | TRBV29-1 | once | . | CSVGLGGTDTQYF | TGCAGCGTGGGGCTAGGGGGCACAGATACGCAGTATTTT